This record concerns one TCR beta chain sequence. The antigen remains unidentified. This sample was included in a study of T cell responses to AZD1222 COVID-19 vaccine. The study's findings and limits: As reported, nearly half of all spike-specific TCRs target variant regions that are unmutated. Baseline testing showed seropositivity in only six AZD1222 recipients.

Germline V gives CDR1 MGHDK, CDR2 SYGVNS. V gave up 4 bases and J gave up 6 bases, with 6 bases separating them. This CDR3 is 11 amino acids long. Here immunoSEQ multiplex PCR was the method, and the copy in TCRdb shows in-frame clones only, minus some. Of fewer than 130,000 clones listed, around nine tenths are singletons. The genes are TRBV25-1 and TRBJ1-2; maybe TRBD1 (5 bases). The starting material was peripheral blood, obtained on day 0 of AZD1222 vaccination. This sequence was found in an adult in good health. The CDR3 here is CASSARDGYTF. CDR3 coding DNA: TGTGCCAGCAGTGCCAGGGATGGCTACACCTTC.